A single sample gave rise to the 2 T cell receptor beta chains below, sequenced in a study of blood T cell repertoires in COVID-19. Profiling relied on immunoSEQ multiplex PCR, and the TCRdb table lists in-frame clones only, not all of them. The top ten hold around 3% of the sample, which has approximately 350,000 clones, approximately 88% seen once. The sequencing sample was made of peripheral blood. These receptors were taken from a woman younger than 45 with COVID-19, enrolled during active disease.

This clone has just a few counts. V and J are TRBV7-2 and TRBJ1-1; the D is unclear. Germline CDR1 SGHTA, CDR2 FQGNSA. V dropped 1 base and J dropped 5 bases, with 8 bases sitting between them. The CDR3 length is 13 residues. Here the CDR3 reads CASSLVRETEAFF. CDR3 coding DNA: TGTGCCAGCAGCTTAGTACGGGAAACTGAAGCTTTCTTT.

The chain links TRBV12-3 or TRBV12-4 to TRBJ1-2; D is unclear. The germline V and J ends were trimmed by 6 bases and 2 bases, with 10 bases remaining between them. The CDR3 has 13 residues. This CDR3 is CASSQTGNYGYTF. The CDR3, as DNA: TGTGCCAGCAGCCAGACGGGGAACTATGGCTACACCTTC.